Listed here are 19 T cell receptor beta chains from one sample, sequenced in a study of cytomegalovirus exposure and HLA in healthy donors. Researchers ran the PCR with 60 Vbeta and 13 Jbeta primers. Only in-frame clones appear in the TCRdb table, and some are missing; sequencing was by immunoSEQ multiplex PCR. The data show 120,000 to 150,000 clones, with approximately 57% seen just once and roughly 1.9% held by the top ten. Material: PBMCs. These receptors were taken from a male donor in good health and CMV-seronegative.

This sequence joins TRBV19 and TRBJ1-4, with D maybe TRBD1 (5 bases). Germline V CDR1 and CDR2: LNHDA, SQIVND (reference sequence). The length of the CDR3 is 14 residues. The V and J ends lost 6 bases and 8 bases respectively, with 16 bases between them. Here the CDR3 DNA reads TGTGCCAGTAGCTTCACAGGCTTCGGGGAAAAACTGTTTTTT. This sequence encodes CASSFTGFGEKLFF.

The chain couples TRBV30 to TRBJ1-2; D is unresolved. V was pared by 2 bases and J by 4 bases, with 8 bases between. The CDR3 totals 12 residues. Germline loops: CDR1 GTSNPN, CDR2 SVGIG (reference sequence). The CDR3 DNA reads TGTGCCTGGAGTTCGGGAGGCTATGGCTACACCTTC. Its translation: CAWSSGGYGYTF.

This clone was detected only a few times. The CDR3 spells CASSLGTGRGTEAFF. The CDR3 bases are TGCGCCAGCAGCTTGGGGACAGGGCGAGGGACTGAAGCTTTCTTT. The V gene is TRBV5-1, the J gene TRBJ1-1; TRBD1 matches at 8 bases. The CDR3 totals 15 residues. The J segment lost 5 bases and the V segment lost 0 bases, leaving 6 bases of the junction unmatched. Germline assignment: CDR1 SGHRS and CDR2 YFSETQ.

This sequence joins TRBV6-5 and TRBJ2-2; 11 bases map to TRBD1. V trimming: 6 bases; J trimming: 6 bases; junction bases outside the gene matches: 6. Germline CDR1 is MNHEY and CDR2 is SVGAGI. The CDR3 loop spans 15 amino acids. The CDR3 loop reads CASSGTGGASGELFF. For the CDR3, the DNA is TGTGCCAGCAGCGGGACAGGGGGAGCGTCCGGGGAGCTGTTTTTT.

The chain couples TRBV7-3 to TRBJ1-1; 9 bases align to TRBD1. The V gene end was trimmed by 0 bases and the J gene end by 9 bases; junction bases not matched to a gene: 11. The CDR3 covers 16 residues. Germline-derived CDR1 and CDR2 are SGHTA and FQGTGA. Written as DNA, the CDR3 is TGTGCCAGCAGCTTAACCGCCGCAGGGACAGGGCCGCAAGCTTTCTTT. Protein: CASSLTAAGTGPQAFF.

The chain recombines TRBV9 with TRBJ2-2, with D possibly matching TRBD2 (7 bases). The CDR3 covers 17 residues. Germline CDR1 reads SGDLS; CDR2 reads YYNGEE. Trimming cost V 4 bases and J 6 bases, with 22 bases left between them. The CDR3, as DNA: TGTGCCAGCAGCCCTCATGAGGGGGGGGGAGGTTCCGGGGAGCTGTTTTTT. Protein: CASSPHEGGGGSGELFF.

J is TRBJ2-7 and V is TRBV15, with a weak D call TRBD2 (6 bases). V dropped 7 bases and J dropped 2 bases, with 15 bases sitting between them. Germline V CDR1 and CDR2: LNHNV, YYDKDF (reference sequence). The CDR3 length is 14 residues. This chain's CDR3 is CATNRGFDAYEQYF. For the CDR3, the DNA is TGTGCCACCAACCGGGGGTTTGATGCCTACGAGCAGTACTTC.

The genes are TRBV5-4 and TRBJ1-4; D unresolved. V was clipped by 4 bases and J by 5 bases, with 6 bases between them. Germline lookup yields CDR1 SGHNT and CDR2 YYREEE (reference sequence). This CDR3 has 12 amino acids. CDR3 sequence: CASSTTNEKLFF. The CDR3 DNA sequence: TGTGCCAGCAGCACCACAAATGAAAAACTGTTTTTT.

The rearrangement joins TRBV20-1 to TRBJ2-7; D is unresolved. Germline values: CDR1 DFQATT, CDR2 SNEGSKA (reference sequence). Trimming took off 7 bases at V and 5 bases at J, with 9 bases between the two ends. This CDR3 has 10 residues. CDR3 nucleotide sequence: TGCAGTGTTTGGAGAAACGAGCAGTACTTC. Its protein product is CSVWRNEQYF.

The chain links TRBV19 to TRBJ2-7, with D possibly matching TRBD1 (6 bases). CDR1 is LNHDA, CDR2 SQIVND, per germline (reference sequence). This CDR3 region has 15 residues. V lost 5 bases, J lost 2 bases, and 16 bases lay in between. CDR3 residues: CASSPRTAMAYEQYF. CDR3 DNA sequence: TGTGCCAGTAGTCCCAGGACAGCTATGGCCTACGAGCAGTACTTC.

The chain is built from TRBV6-5 and TRBJ2-7; D possibly corresponds to TRBD1 (6 bases). Between the trimmed V and J ends, which lost 0 bases and 0 bases, there was a span of 12 bases. This CDR3 has 16 residues. In germline, CDR1 is MNHEY, CDR2 SVGAGI. The CDR3 loop reads CASSYSPGESSYEQYF. In DNA form, the CDR3 reads TGTGCCAGCAGTTACTCCCCAGGGGAAAGCTCCTACGAGCAGTACTTC.

V gene TRBV7-3 combines with J gene TRBJ2-1; possibly TRBD2 for D (6 bases). In germline, CDR1 is SGHTA, CDR2 FQGTGA. The germline V and J ends were trimmed by 5 bases and 4 bases, with 24 bases remaining between them. CDR3 length: 18 residues. The CDR3, as DNA: TGTGCCAGCAGCGCGGGGTCGCGCGGGCCAGCCCATTACAATGAGCAGTTCTTC. Translating gives CASSAGSRGPAHYNEQFF. Drawing the rest from reference TRBV7-3 and TRBJ2-1, the complete variable domain is GAGVSQTPSNKVTEKGKYVELRCDPISGHTALYWYRQSLGQGPEFLIYFQGTGAADDSGLPNDRFFAVRPEGSVSTLKIQRTERGDSAVYLCASSAGSRGPAHYNEQFFGPGTRLTVL.

This chain connects TRBV4-3 to TRBJ2-7; D is possibly TRBD2 (5 bases). Germline lookup yields CDR1 LGHNA and CDR2 YSLEER. This CDR3 comprises 16 residues. V was clipped by 4 bases and J by 5 bases, with 21 bases between them. The CDR3 coding sequence is TGCGCCAGCAGCCTCGGACCCGGGATCCCCCCCCACGAGCAGTACTTC. This encodes CASSLGPGIPPHEQYF.

DNA of the CDR3: TGTGCCAGCAGCGTAGCCGGGACAAAAGGGGAGCTGTTTTTT. Its protein product is CASSVAGTKGELFF. The genes are TRBV7-3 and TRBJ2-2, with D maybe TRBD1 (6 bases). Trimming removed 5 bases at V and 8 bases at J, with 15 bases between. Germline V gene data show CDR1 as SGHTA and CDR2 as FQGTGA. The CDR3 has 14 amino acids.

The chain recombines TRBV2 with TRBJ2-4; D may be TRBD2 (5 bases). The CDR3 totals 10 residues. Germline CDR1 and CDR2: SNHLY and FYNNEI. Deletions cut 8 bases from V and 13 bases from J, with 12 bases between. CDR3 DNA sequence: TGTGCCAGCGAAAGGGAGATCCAGTACTTC. Protein product: CASEREIQYF. The complete variable domain, with remaining parts taken from reference TRBV2 and TRBJ2-4, reads EPEVTQTPSHQVTQMGQEVILRCVPISNHLYFYWYRQILGQKVEFLVSFYNNEISEKSEIFDDQFSVERPDGSNFTLKIRSTKLEDSAMYFCASEREIQYFGAGTRLSVL.

V and J are TRBV19 and TRBJ1-5, with D perhaps TRBD1 (6 bases). Germline assignment: CDR1 LNHDA and CDR2 SQIVND (reference sequence). V was pared by 3 bases and J by 0 bases, with 9 bases between. The CDR3 runs to 15 residues. The CDR3 sequence: CASSMVRGSNQPQHF. In DNA, the CDR3 is TGTGCCAGTAGTATGGTCAGGGGTAGCAATCAGCCCCAGCATTTT.

CDR3 nucleotides: TGTGCCAGCAGCTTAGACGTTGACAGGCCCCTGGAGCAGTACTTC. Translation: CASSLDVDRPLEQYF. This rearrangement joins TRBV7-2 to TRBJ2-7; the D gene is possibly TRBD1 (6 bases). The CDR3 runs 15 residues. Germline-derived CDR1 and CDR2 are SGHTA and FQGNSA. V was pared by 1 base and J by 7 bases, with 17 bases between.

This clone was recorded a few times. V is TRBV7-9 and J is TRBJ2-1; 8 bases agree with TRBD2. There are 15 residues in the CDR3. The V gene end was trimmed by 4 bases and the J gene end by 0 bases; junction bases not matched to a gene: 2. Germline assignment: CDR1 SEHNR and CDR2 FQNEAQ (reference sequence). Written as DNA, the CDR3 is TGTGCCAGCAGCTACGGGGGGGCCTCCTACAATGAGCAGTTCTTC. Amino acid sequence: CASSYGGASYNEQFF.

The J gene is TRBJ1-3, the V gene TRBV30; 7 nucleotides align to TRBD1. The CDR3 is 14 amino acids. The ends lost 5 bases at V and 0 bases at J; junction bases unmatched: 4. Germline CDR1 and CDR2: GTSNPN and SVGIG (reference sequence). CDR3 loop: CAWGQASSGNTIYF. As DNA, the CDR3 is TGTGCCTGGGGACAGGCCTCCTCTGGAAACACCATATATTTT.